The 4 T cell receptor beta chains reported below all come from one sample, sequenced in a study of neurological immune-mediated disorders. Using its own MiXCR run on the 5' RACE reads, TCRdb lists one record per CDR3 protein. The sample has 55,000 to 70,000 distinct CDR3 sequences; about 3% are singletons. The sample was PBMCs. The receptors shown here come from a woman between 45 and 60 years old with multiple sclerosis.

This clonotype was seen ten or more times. In DNA, the CDR3 is TGTGCCATCAGTGAGCCCACCGGGGCCTGGACGAATGGCTACACCTTC. The encoded protein is CAISEPTGAWTNGYTF. The chain uses TRBV10-3 and TRBJ1-2, with a weak D call TRBD1 (5 bases). The length of the CDR3 is 16 residues. Germline CDR1 and CDR2: ENHRY and SYGVKD. Trimming took off 2 bases at V and 6 bases at J, with 19 bases between the two ends.

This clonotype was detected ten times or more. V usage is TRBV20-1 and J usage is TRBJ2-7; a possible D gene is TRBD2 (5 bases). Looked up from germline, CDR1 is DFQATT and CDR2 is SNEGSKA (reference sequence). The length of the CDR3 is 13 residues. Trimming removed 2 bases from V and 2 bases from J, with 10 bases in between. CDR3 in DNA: TGCAGTGCTAGAATGCGGGCCACCTACGAGCAGTACTTC. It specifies CSARMRATYEQYF.

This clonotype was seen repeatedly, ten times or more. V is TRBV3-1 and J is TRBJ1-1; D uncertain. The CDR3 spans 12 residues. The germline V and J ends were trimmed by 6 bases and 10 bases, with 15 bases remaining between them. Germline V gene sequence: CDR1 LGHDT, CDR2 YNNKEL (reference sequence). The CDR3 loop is CASSPGPGGAFF. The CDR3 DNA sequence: TGTGCCAGCAGTCCCGGACCGGGCGGAGCTTTCTTT.

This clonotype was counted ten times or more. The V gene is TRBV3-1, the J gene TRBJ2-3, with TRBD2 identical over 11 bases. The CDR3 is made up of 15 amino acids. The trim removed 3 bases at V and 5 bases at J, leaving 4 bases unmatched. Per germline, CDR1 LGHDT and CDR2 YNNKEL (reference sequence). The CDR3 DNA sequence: TGTGCCAGCAGCCAGCGACTAGCGGGAATAGATACGCAGTATTTT. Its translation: CASSQRLAGIDTQYF.